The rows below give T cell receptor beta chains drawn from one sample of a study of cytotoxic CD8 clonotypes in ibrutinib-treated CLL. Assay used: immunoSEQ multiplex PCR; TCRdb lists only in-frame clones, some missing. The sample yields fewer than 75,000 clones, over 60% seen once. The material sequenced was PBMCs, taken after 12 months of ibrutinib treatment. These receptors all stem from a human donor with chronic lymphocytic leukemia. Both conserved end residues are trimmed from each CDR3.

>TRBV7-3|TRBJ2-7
ASSLNSGSYEQY
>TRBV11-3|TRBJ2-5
ASSLEGSGTGQETQY
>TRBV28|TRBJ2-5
ASSLTGTGDQETQY
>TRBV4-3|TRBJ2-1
ASSPNRDRGVDEQF
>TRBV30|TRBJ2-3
AWRETGRGGDTQY
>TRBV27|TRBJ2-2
ASSANNRGRWGTGELF
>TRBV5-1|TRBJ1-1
ASSYSGRDTEAF
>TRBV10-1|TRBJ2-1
ASSESGRCSYNEQF
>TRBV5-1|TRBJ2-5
ASSLARGAQETQY
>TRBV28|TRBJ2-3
ASSWGSTDTQY
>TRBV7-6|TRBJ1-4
ASSLQGSEKLF
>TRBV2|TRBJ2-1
ASSVVLAGSGNEQF
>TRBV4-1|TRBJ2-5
ASSQEGGPEQETQY
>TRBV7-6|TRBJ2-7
ASSFRENEQY
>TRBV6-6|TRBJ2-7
ASRRVLEGPYEQY
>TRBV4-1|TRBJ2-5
ASSQGDRGSKETQY
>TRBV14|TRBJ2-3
ASSQGRHTDTQY
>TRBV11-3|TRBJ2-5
ASSLDSETQY
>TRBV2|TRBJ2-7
ASSEGSGRFYEQY
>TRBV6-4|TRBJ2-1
ASSDSPGPSSYNEQF
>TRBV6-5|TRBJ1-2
ASSQDLNYGYT
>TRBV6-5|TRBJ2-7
ASSYQRDTYEQY
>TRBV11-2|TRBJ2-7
ASSFSGSYEQY
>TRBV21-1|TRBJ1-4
ASRKVARGRLTNEKLF
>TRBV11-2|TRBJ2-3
ASSLGRAQY
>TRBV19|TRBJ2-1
ASRPGTSGNEQF
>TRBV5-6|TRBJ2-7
ASSSTRTYEQY
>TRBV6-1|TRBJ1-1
ASSETEGGRGQNEAF
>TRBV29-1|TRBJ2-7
SVPGTTYEQY
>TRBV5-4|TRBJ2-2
ASSLDLLRATGELF
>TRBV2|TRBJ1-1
ASSEDSLEAF
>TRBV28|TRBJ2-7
ASSPLGLAGDEQY
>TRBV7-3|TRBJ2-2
ASSLGGTRIPGELF
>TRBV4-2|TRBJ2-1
ASSSRLLYNEQF
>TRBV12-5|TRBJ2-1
ASGSISGASYNEQF
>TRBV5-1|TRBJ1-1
ASSPSAGSNTEAF
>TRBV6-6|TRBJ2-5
ASSYSETQETQY
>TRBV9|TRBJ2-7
ASSVEAGGSYEQY
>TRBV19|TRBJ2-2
ASSIDLGGGQGTGELF